This T cell receptor (beta chain) is from a study of T-cell memory formation after mild COVID-19. TCRdb analysed the 5' RACE reads with MiXCR anew, one entry per CDR3 protein. In the table there are roughly 300,000 distinct CDR3 sequences, approximately 15% of which are singletons. Looked up from germline, CDR1 is MNHNS and CDR2 is SASEGT. Unmatched junction bases numbered 6, after V lost 8 bases and J lost 4 bases. There are 15 residues in the CDR3. The count of this clonotype is one. This TCR was sampled from a young man who had mild COVID-19 (a few samples of this study predate the infection). Cell type and time point are not known. The sequenced material came from PBMCs or a T cell subset sorted from them (not recorded which). The rearrangement uses TRBV6-1 and TRBJ2-1, with 12 bases aligning to TRBD2. CDR3 region: CASGGLAGSYNEQFF. The CDR3, as DNA: TGTGCCAGCGGAGGACTAGCGGGGAGTTACAATGAGCAGTTCTTC.